This T cell receptor beta chain was documented in a study of CD8 T cells in ankylosing spondylitis. Quantitative barcoded 5'-RACE was used to prepare TCR beta libraries. TCRdb re-analysed the 5' RACE reads in MiXCR, keeping a single row per CDR3 protein. The data show about 350,000 distinct CDR3 sequences, with roughly 20% seen just once and 13% held by the top ten. Notes on the study in general: A subset of motif variants has previously been described in the synovial fluid and blood of reactive arthritis. Made up of about eight highly homologous variants, a TCR beta motif appeared characteristic of ankylosing spondylitis blood.

V lost 4 bases and J lost 3; bases outside the gene matches: 2. Germline lookup yields CDR1 SEHNR and CDR2 FQNEAQ (reference sequence). CDR3 length: 16 amino acids. On this clonotype itself: Its target is unknown.

The rearrangement links TRBV7-9 to TRBJ2-1, with 14 bases fitting TRBD2. The receptor's source is a male donor with ankylosing spondylitis or in good health (not recorded which). Sequencing was done on a sample of blood, either unsorted or a sorted T cell fraction (not recorded which). In nucleotides, the CDR3 is TGTGCCAGCAGCTCGGGACTAGCGGGGGTCTACAATGAGCAGTTCTTC. Its protein product is CASSSGLAGVYNEQFF.